This entry concerns a single T cell receptor beta chain. The data were obtained in a study of blood T cell repertoires in COVID-19. On the study more broadly: From the United States, Italy and Spain came samples of acute and convalescent COVID-19. PBMCs, B-cell-depleted T cells, or T cells provided the cDNA or gDNA that made up the material.

In the source study's methods: Estimation of nucleated cell counts relied on the amplification of reference gene primers. Produced via immunoSEQ multiplex PCR; TCRdb's table is partial and in-frame only. From that table come the V and J calls and clone size; the DNA was used to work out D and trimming. The sample carries a few hundred thousand clones, roughly four fifths recorded once. J gave up 4 bases and V 7 bases, and 9 bases lay outside the gene matches. Germline lookup yields CDR1 MNHEY and CDR2 SVGAGI. This CDR3 is built from 15 residues. Sequencing input: peripheral blood. The clonotype comes from a woman aged 55-69 years with acute or convalescent COVID-19. The gene calls are TRBV6-5 and TRBJ1-1; 10 bases match TRBD1. CDR3 sequence reads: CASTERTGGVTEAFF. In DNA, the CDR3 is TGTGCCAGCACCGAACGGACAGGGGGAGTCACTGAAGCTTTCTTT.